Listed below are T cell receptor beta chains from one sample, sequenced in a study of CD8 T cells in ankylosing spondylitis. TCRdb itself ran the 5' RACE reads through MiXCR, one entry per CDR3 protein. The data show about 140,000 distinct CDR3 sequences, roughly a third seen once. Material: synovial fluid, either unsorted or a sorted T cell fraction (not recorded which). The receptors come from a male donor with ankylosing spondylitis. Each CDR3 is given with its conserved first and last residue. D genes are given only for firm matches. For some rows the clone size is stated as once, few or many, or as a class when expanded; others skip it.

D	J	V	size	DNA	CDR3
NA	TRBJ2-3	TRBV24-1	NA	TGTGCCACCAGTGACCCGGACAGCCCAGATACGCAGTATTTT	CATSDPDSPDTQYF
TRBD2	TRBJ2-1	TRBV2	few	TGTGCCAGCAGTGAAACCCTCCGCAGTTCCGGGGGGAATGAGCAGTTCTTC	CASSETLRSSGGNEQFF
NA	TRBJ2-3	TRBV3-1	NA	TGTGCCAGCCGCCTGGGGGTCACAGATACGCAGTATTTT	CASRLGVTDTQYF
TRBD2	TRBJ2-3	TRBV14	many	TGTGCCAGCAGCCGGTCCATAGCGGGGGGGGCGGATACGCAGTATTTT	CASSRSIAGGADTQYF
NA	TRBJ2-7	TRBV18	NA	TGTGCCAGCTCACCACAAGGGGCCTCACCGATATACGAGCAGTACTTC	CASSPQGASPIYEQYF
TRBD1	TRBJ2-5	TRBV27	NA	TGTGCCAGCAGAACCGACAGGGGCGGGGAGACCCAGTACTTC	CASRTDRGGETQYF
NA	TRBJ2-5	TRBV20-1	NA	TGCAGTGGTTCACAGGTTCTGTGGGAGACCCAGTACTTC	CSGSQVLWETQYF
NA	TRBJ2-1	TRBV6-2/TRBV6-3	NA	TGTGCCAGCAGTTACGCAGGAAGAAATGAGCAGTTCTTC	CASSYAGRNEQFF
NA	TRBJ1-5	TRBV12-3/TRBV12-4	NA	TGTGCCAGCAATACCCACGGGGGCAATCAGCCCCAGCATTTT	CASNTHGGNQPQHF
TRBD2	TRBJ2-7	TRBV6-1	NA	TGTGCCAGCTTAGACTCTAGCGGGGACTACGAGCAGTACTTC	CASLDSSGDYEQYF
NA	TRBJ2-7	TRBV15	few	TGTGCCACCAGCACCGGGGGGCTAAGGAACGAGCAGTACTTC	CATSTGGLRNEQYF
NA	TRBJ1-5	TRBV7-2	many	TGTGCCAGCAGCTTGGATGGTAGCAGCAATCAGCCCCAGCATTTT	CASSLDGSSNQPQHF
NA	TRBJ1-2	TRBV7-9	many	TGTGCCAGCAGCTTAAATTCAGAGCCGGTCTATGGCTACACCTTC	CASSLNSEPVYGYTF
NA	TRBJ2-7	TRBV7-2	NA	TGTGCCAGCAGCTTAGATCGGACGGCCTACGAGCAGTACTTC	CASSLDRTAYEQYF
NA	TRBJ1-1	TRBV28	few	TGTGCCAGCAGTCCTTGGGGGTCATCAGGGACGCGCACTGAAGCTTTCTTT	CASSPWGSSGTRTEAFF
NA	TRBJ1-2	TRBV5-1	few	TGCGCCAGCAGCAGGGAGGGTCCCCCCACTAACTATGGCTACACCTTC	CASSREGPPTNYGYTF
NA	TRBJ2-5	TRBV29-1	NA	TGCAGCGCCGGGGGGCAGCAAGAGACCCAGTACTTC	CSAGGQQETQYF
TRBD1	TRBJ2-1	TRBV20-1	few	TGCAGTGTAAGAGGACAGGTATCCTACAATGAGCAGTTCTTC	CSVRGQVSYNEQFF
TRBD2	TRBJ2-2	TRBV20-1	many	TGCAGTGCTCCCCGGCCAGCGGGAGGGTCGGGGGAGCTGTTTTTT	CSAPRPAGGSGELFF
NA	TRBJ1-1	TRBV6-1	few	TGTGCCAGCAGTGAGAGAGGGGCTGAAGCTTTCTTT	CASSERGAEAFF
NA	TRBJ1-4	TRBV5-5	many	TGTGCCAGCAGCCGCTCGGGCGGGACCGGGGGTGAAAAACTGTTTTTT	CASSRSGGTGGEKLFF
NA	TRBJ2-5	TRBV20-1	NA	TGCAGCGGAAGGGGGGGTTCGGAGACCCAGTACTTC	CSGRGGSETQYF
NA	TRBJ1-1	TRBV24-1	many	TGTGCCACCAGTGACACTGGAGGGGCACGGAACACTGAAGCTTTCTTT	CATSDTGGARNTEAFF
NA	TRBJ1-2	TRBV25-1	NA	TGTGCCAGCAGTGAGATTGGGACATCCACCCCCAATGGCTACACCTTC	CASSEIGTSTPNGYTF
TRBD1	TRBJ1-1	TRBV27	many	TGTGCCAGCAGGCCGACAGGGCGCCTTTTTATAGAAGCTTTCTTT	CASRPTGRLFIEAFF